Reported below is one T cell receptor beta chain. This record comes from a study of blood T cell repertoires in COVID-19. Profiled with immunoSEQ multiplex PCR; TCRdb holds only in-frame clones, not every one. The sample carries over 120,000 clones, about 80% recorded once. The CDR3 length is 15 residues. V gave up 0 bases and J gave up 6 bases, with 15 bases separating them. Germline values: CDR1 SGHRS, CDR2 YFSETQ. The rearrangement links TRBV5-1 to TRBJ1-2; possibly TRBD1 for D (6 bases). Sequenced input: PBMCs or T cells enriched from blood (not recorded which). The clonotype comes from a man aged 45-60 years who had recovered from COVID-19. Here the CDR3 reads CASSLAATGSDGYTF. DNA of the CDR3: TGCGCCAGCAGCTTGGCCGCAACAGGGAGCGATGGCTACACCTTC.